This T cell receptor beta chain was found in a study of blood T cell repertoires in COVID-19. Per the germline V gene, CDR1 is MNHEY and CDR2 is SVGEGT. V gave up 4 bases and J gave up 3 bases; unmatched junction bases: 16. The CDR3 contains 19 residues. TCRdb keeps only in-frame clones here, not all; method: immunoSEQ multiplex PCR. Among some 270,000 clones, approximately 85% were seen once, and the ten largest hold 5% to 8%. The receptor comes from a woman in her 50s who had been exposed to COVID-19. The chain uses TRBV6-2 or TRBV6-3 and TRBJ2-3, with 10 bases aligning to TRBD2. Material for sequencing was PBMCs or T cells enriched from blood (not recorded which). The CDR3 loop is CASSFSLAGATTRTDTQYF. CDR3 bases: TGTGCCAGCAGTTTTAGCCTAGCGGGGGCCACCACGCGAACAGATACGCAGTATTTT.